These 8 T cell receptor beta chains came from one sample sequenced in a study of blood T cells in healthy people across ages. The second PCR ran about 7 to 12 cycles with a sample-barcoded 5' primer and J-beta primers. Each CDR3 protein gets one entry after TCRdb re-called the 5' RACE reads with MiXCR. The sample consists of roughly 800,000 distinct CDR3 sequences, about 34% of them appearing once. The material sequenced was blood. The receptors stem from a man younger than 30 in good health.

The chain couples TRBV7-8 to TRBJ2-5; TRBD2 aligns across 7 bases. Per the germline V gene, CDR1 is SGHVS and CDR2 is FQNEAQ. Trimming removed 1 base from V and 2 bases from J; junction bases left unmatched: 7. The CDR3 is made up of 16 amino acids. CDR3 amino acids: CASSLGAGELQETQYF. In nucleotides, the CDR3 is TGTGCCAGCAGCTTAGGGGCGGGGGAACTTCAAGAGACCCAGTACTTC.

This chain joins TRBV6-5 and TRBJ1-1; 9 bases agree with TRBD1. The germline V gene encodes CDR1 MNHEY and CDR2 SVGAGI. V dropped 2 bases and J dropped 11; count of bases not matched to a gene: 3. This CDR3 spans 12 amino acids. In DNA, the CDR3 is TGTGCCAGCAGTTACCCGGGACAGGGCGCTTTCTTT. Its translation: CASSYPGQGAFF.

This clonotype was picked up a small number of times. J is TRBJ1-2 and V is TRBV5-5, with 8 bases aligning to TRBD1. Trimming removed 1 base from V and 4 bases from J; junction bases left unmatched: 9. The CDR3 length is 16 residues. CDR1 is SGHKS and CDR2 is YYEKEE in the germline V gene (reference sequence). CDR3 in amino acids: CASSLMGQVKGYGYTF. The CDR3 region has the DNA TGTGCCAGCAGCTTGATGGGACAGGTTAAGGGCTATGGCTACACCTTC. The whole variable domain, remainder taken from reference TRBV5-5 and TRBJ1-2, is DAGVTQSPTHLIKTRGQQVTLRCSPISGHKSVSWYQQVLGQGPQFIFQYYEKEERGRGNFPDRFSARQFPNYSSELNVNALLLGDSALYLCASSLMGQVKGYGYTFGSGTRLTVV.

This sequence joins TRBV5-5 and TRBJ2-5, with TRBD2 matching 7 bases. This CDR3 has 13 amino acids. Looked up from germline, CDR1 is SGHKS and CDR2 is YYEKEE (reference sequence). V shed 5 bases, J shed 5 bases, and the junction held 6 bases outside the gene matches. In DNA, the CDR3 is TGTGCCAGCAGTCGGGAGGTTGGGGAGACCCAGTACTTC. This codes for CASSREVGETQYF.

Many counts were recorded for this clonotype. The chain carries TRBV12-3 or TRBV12-4 and TRBJ1-2, with 8 bases that match TRBD1. The CDR3 spans 13 residues. The V and J ends lost 6 bases and 8 bases, in that order; junction bases with no gene match: 8. The CDR3 protein is CASRGPTGVGYTF. CDR3 DNA sequence: TGTGCCAGCAGGGGCCCGACAGGGGTCGGCTACACCTTC.

This clonotype appeared many times. The CDR3 reads CASSHQVARTAGWEETQYF. The CDR3 nucleotides read TGTGCCAGCAGCCACCAAGTGGCCCGGACAGCAGGATGGGAGGAGACCCAGTACTTC. The chain has TRBV14 and TRBJ2-5; perhaps TRBD1 as D (6 bases). Germline CDR1 reads SGHDN; CDR2 reads FVKESK. Trimming removed 3 bases at V and 5 bases at J, with 28 bases between. The length of the CDR3 is 19 residues.

About this clonotype itself: At one end, the junction sequence differs from germline, possibly due to a read error. The rearrangement links TRBV16 to TRBJ2-5; no reliable D call. CDR1 KGHSY and CDR2 FQNENV come from the germline V gene. The CDR3 contains 17 residues. CDR3 nucleotide sequence: TGTGCCGGCAGCCAATCTGGTAAAGGGCTTGGTCAAGAGACCCAGTACTTC. Translation gives CAGSQSGKGLGQETQYF. The full variable domain, completed using reference TRBV16 and TRBJ2-5, is GEEVAQTPKHLVRGEGQKAKLYCAPIKGHSYVFWYQQVLKNEFKFLISFQNENVFDETGMPKERFSAKCLPNSPCSLEIQATKLEDSAVYFCAGSQSGKGLGQETQYFGPGTRLLVL.

The J gene is TRBJ2-1, the V gene TRBV6-5; TRBD2 agrees at 9 bases. Germline V lookup: CDR1 MNHEY, CDR2 SVGAGI. With 5 bases clipped from V and 7 bases from J, the junction kept 12 bases outside the gene matches. This CDR3 region has 16 residues. The CDR3 here is CASSRLLAGALNEQFF. The CDR3 nucleotides read TGTGCCAGCAGTCGCCTTTTAGCGGGAGCATTAAATGAGCAGTTCTTC.